These 31 T cell receptor beta chains were all obtained from the same sample, sequenced in a study of shared clonotypes between healthy human individuals. Measured with immunoSEQ multiplex PCR; TCRdb has only the in-frame clones, and not every one. This sample has about 2 million clones, with approximately 94% found just once. CD8 cells classed as naive were CD45RO-negative and positively selected for CCR7, excluding terminally differentiated effector memory CD45RA+ cells. The material sequenced was naive CD8+ T cells sorted from blood. All receptors derive from a man aged 18 to 35 in good health.

This clone occurred once. This chain links TRBV4-3 with TRBJ2-7, with 8 bases that match TRBD2. CDR3 length: 16 amino acids. The V gene end was trimmed by 2 bases and the J gene end by 6 bases; junction bases not matched to a gene: 12. The germline V gene encodes CDR1 LGHNA and CDR2 YSLEER. The CDR3 DNA follows: TGCGCCAGCAGCCAATGGCCCCGGGAGGGTCTCTCCGAGCAGTACTTC. It codes for CASSQWPREGLSEQYF.

The chain is built from TRBV27 and TRBJ1-5; tentatively, D is TRBD1 (5 bases). Germline V CDR1 and CDR2: MNHEY, SMNVEV (reference sequence). Trimming took off 6 bases at V and 0 bases at J, with 9 bases between the two ends. The CDR3 runs 14 residues. This chain's CDR3 is CASSDSISNQPQHF. DNA for the CDR3: TGTGCCAGCAGCGACAGCATTAGCAATCAGCCCCAGCATTTT.

Notes on this clone: The junction departs from germline at one end; a sequencing error may be responsible. This chain connects TRBV29-1 to TRBJ2-1, with D perhaps matching TRBD1 or TRBD2 (5 bases each). The CDR3 spans 12 residues. The germline gives CDR1 SQVTM, CDR2 ANQGSEA. The CDR3 DNA is TGCAGCGCTGAACCGGGACGGGCTGAGCAGTTCTTC. The encoded protein is CSAEPGRAEQFF.

The genes are TRBV2 and TRBJ1-2; weak D call: TRBD1 (5 bases). The CDR3 totals 18 residues. Per germline, CDR1 SNHLY and CDR2 FYNNEI. V was trimmed by 1 base and J by 6 bases, leaving 24 bases between them. CDR3 region: CASSEEREGSWGGDGYTF. CDR3 bases: TGTGCCAGCAGTGAAGAGAGGGAGGGATCCTGGGGAGGGGATGGCTACACCTTC.

The genes are TRBV27 and TRBJ2-7; 9 bases are shared with TRBD2. CDR1 is MNHEY and CDR2 is SMNVEV in the germline V gene (reference sequence). The CDR3 extends over 16 amino acids. V trimming: 6 bases; J trimming: 5 bases; junction bases outside the gene matches: 14. CDR3 loop: CASRPGAGGLIHEQYF. The CDR3 bases are TGTGCCAGCAGACCCGGGGCGGGAGGGCTCATCCACGAGCAGTACTTC.

The chain joins TRBV6-5 to TRBJ2-3, with D hard to call. V was trimmed by 4 bases and J by 4 bases, leaving 9 bases between them. Germline assignment: CDR1 MNHEY and CDR2 SVGAGI. The CDR3 runs to 13 residues. CDR3 nucleotide sequence: TGTGCCAGCAGTTCGAGTTGGGCAGATACGCAGTATTTT. Its translation: CASSSSWADTQYF.

This chain links TRBV5-1 with TRBJ1-2; a possible D gene is TRBD1 (5 bases). The CDR3 sequence is 15 residues long. Germline CDR1 and CDR2: SGHRS and YFSETQ. Trimming left V 2 bases short and J 4 bases short, with 15 bases between. CDR3 in DNA: TGCGCCAGCAGCTTAGAGGGGCTAGGTTTCTATGGCTACACCTTC. This gives the protein CASSLEGLGFYGYTF. Supplemented by reference TRBV5-1 and TRBJ1-2, the full variable domain reads KAGVTQTPRYLIKTRGQQVTLSCSPISGHRSVSWYQQTPGQGLQFLFEYFSETQRNKGNFPGRFSGRQFSNSRSEMNVSTLELGDSALYLCASSLEGLGFYGYTFGSGTRLTVV.

V is TRBV4-1 and J is TRBJ1-1; tentative D call: TRBD1 (5 bases). Trimming took off 1 base at V and 1 base at J, with 10 bases between the two ends. From germline, CDR1 is MGHRA and CDR2 YSYEKL. This CDR3 comprises 15 residues. The CDR3, as DNA: TGCGCCAGCAGCCAAGGTCCAGGGAAGAACACTGAAGCTTTCTTT. Amino acid sequence: CASSQGPGKNTEAFF.

V and J are TRBV7-2 and TRBJ2-1; 12 nucleotides match TRBD2. Germline loops: CDR1 SGHTA, CDR2 FQGNSA. V lost 2 bases, J lost 4 bases, and 3 bases stayed unmatched. This CDR3 spans 16 amino acids. The CDR3 loop is CASSLTGTSGYNEQFF. CDR3 nucleotide sequence: TGTGCCAGCAGCTTAACCGGGACTAGCGGGTACAATGAGCAGTTCTTC.

The rearrangement joins TRBV5-1 to TRBJ2-7; no definite D call. CDR3 size: 14 residues. V was pared by 3 bases and J by 1 base, with 11 bases between. CDR1 SGHRS and CDR2 YFSETQ come from the germline V gene. CDR3 bases: TGCGCCAGCAGCTGGACGGAGCAATCCTACGAGCAGTACTTC. Protein product: CASSWTEQSYEQYF. The full variable domain, with the rest looked up from reference TRBV5-1 and TRBJ2-7, is KAGVTQTPRYLIKTRGQQVTLSCSPISGHRSVSWYQQTPGQGLQFLFEYFSETQRNKGNFPGRFSGRQFSNSRSEMNVSTLELGDSALYLCASSWTEQSYEQYFGPGTRLTVT.

The V gene is TRBV6-1, the J gene TRBJ2-7, with D possibly matching TRBD1 (5 bases). The CDR3 is 14 residues long. V was clipped by 4 bases and J by 2 bases, with 12 bases between them. Per germline, CDR1 MNHNS and CDR2 SASEGT. The CDR3 DNA sequence: TGTGCCAGCAGTGTAAGGACAATACCCTACGAGCAGTACTTC. Amino acids: CASSVRTIPYEQYF.

This chain links TRBV30 with TRBJ2-5; either TRBD1 or TRBD2 may fit D (5 bases each). V was shortened by 2 bases and J by 3 bases, with 13 bases between the two germline ends. CDR1 and CDR2 (germline): GTSNPN, SVGIG (reference sequence). The CDR3 runs 14 residues. The CDR3 here is CAWSLGALEETQYF. DNA of the CDR3: TGTGCCTGGAGTCTAGGGGCACTAGAAGAGACCCAGTACTTC.

The chain employs TRBV5-4 and TRBJ2-5; 9 bases are a match to TRBD1. CDR3 length equals 15 residues. V dropped 4 bases and J dropped 5; count of bases not matched to a gene: 9. Germline CDR1 and CDR2: SGHNT and YYREEE (reference sequence). CDR3 DNA: TGTGCCAGCAGCCCCCGGGGACAGGGCGAGGAGACCCAGTACTTC. Encoded protein: CASSPRGQGEETQYF.

The rearrangement joins TRBV4-1 to TRBJ2-3, with D maybe TRBD2 (6 bases). Trimming cost V 3 bases and J 2 bases, with 15 bases left between them. This CDR3 contains 16 residues. CDR1 is MGHRA, CDR2 YSYEKL, per germline. CDR3 residues: CASSHRETRFTDTQYF. The CDR3 coding sequence is TGCGCCAGCAGCCACCGGGAGACAAGATTCACAGATACGCAGTATTTT.

V usage is TRBV29-1 and J usage is TRBJ2-7; 9 nucleotides align to TRBD2. V was pared by 6 bases and J by 2 bases, with 8 bases of the junction left unmatched. The CDR3 has 14 residues. Germline V CDR1 and CDR2: SQVTM, ANQGSEA. The CDR3 nucleotides read TGCAGCGTCGTGACTAGCGGTGCTACCTACGAGCAGTACTTC. It specifies CSVVTSGATYEQYF.

The CDR3 region has the DNA TGCGCCAGCAGCCCTCTAGCGGGAGAAGGAAGCTACGAGCAGTACTTC. Translating gives CASSPLAGEGSYEQYF. V usage is TRBV5-1 and J usage is TRBJ2-7; 10 bases match TRBD2. The CDR3 loop spans 16 amino acids. V dropped 4 bases and J dropped 3; count of bases not matched to a gene: 10. Germline V gives CDR1 SGHRS, CDR2 YFSETQ.

This chain connects TRBV9 to TRBJ2-5; 8 bases are a match to TRBD2. CDR1 is SGDLS, CDR2 YYNGEE, per germline. The CDR3 length is 14 residues. The V gene end was trimmed by 2 bases and the J gene end by 4 bases; junction bases not matched to a gene: 4. The CDR3 is CASSVGGATETQYF. The CDR3 region has the DNA TGTGCCAGCAGCGTCGGGGGGGCCACAGAGACCCAGTACTTC.

Concerning this clone: Different DNA sequences within this sample yield the same CDR3. The V call is TRBV29-1, the J call TRBJ2-7, with a tentative D call TRBD1 (5 bases). V was pared by 4 bases and J by 0 bases, with 7 bases between. CDR1 and CDR2 (germline): SQVTM, ANQGSEA. This CDR3 has 12 residues. CDR3 DNA: TGCAGCGTTGCAACAGGCTCCTACGAGCAGTACTTC. This translates into CSVATGSYEQYF.

A word on this clone: Other nucleotide sequences from this sample produce the same CDR3. The chain couples TRBV27 to TRBJ2-3; D remains unclear. The V gene lost 5 bases and the J gene lost 0 bases, with 6 bases spanning the gap. The CDR3 loop spans 13 amino acids. Germline V gene lookup returns CDR1 MNHEY and CDR2 SMNVEV (reference sequence). The CDR3 bases are TGTGCCAGCAGTGGCCTTAGCACAGATACGCAGTATTTT. Translation: CASSGLSTDTQYF.

The rearrangement joins TRBV4-3 to TRBJ2-5; D possibly corresponds to TRBD2 (6 bases). This CDR3 has 14 residues. From germline, CDR1 is LGHNA and CDR2 YSLEER. Trimming stripped 1 base from V and 5 bases from J, with 11 bases between. Written as DNA, the CDR3 is TGCGCCAGCAGCCAAGTGGGAACTAGCGAGACCCAGTACTTC. As protein: CASSQVGTSETQYF.

This chain connects TRBV5-6 to TRBJ2-5, with 8 bases identical to TRBD1. V dropped 0 bases and J dropped 5; count of bases not matched to a gene: 3. Germline CDR1 reads SGHDT; CDR2 reads YYEEEE. CDR3 length: 14 residues. Here the CDR3 reads CASSLGTGHETQYF. The CDR3 bases are TGTGCCAGCAGCTTGGGGACAGGGCACGAGACCCAGTACTTC.

This chain uses TRBV7-8 with TRBJ1-5; D is uncertain. V was clipped by 11 bases and J by 9 bases, with 17 bases between them. Per the germline V gene, CDR1 is SGHVS and CDR2 is FQNEAQ. The CDR3 has 12 amino acids. CDR3 region: CAPSGGWLPQHF. CDR3 sequence (DNA): TGTGCCCCCTCGGGCGGTTGGTTGCCCCAGCATTTT. Full variable domain (outside the CDR3, taken from reference TRBV7-8 and TRBJ1-5): GAGVSQSPRYKVAKRGQDVALRCDPISGHVSLFWYQQALGQGPEFLTYFQNEAQLDKSGLPSDRFFAERPEGSVSTLKIQRTQQEDSAVYLCAPSGGWLPQHFGDGTRLSIL.

Regarding this clone: The same CDR3 is also encoded by other DNA sequences in this sample. The chain has TRBV5-4 and TRBJ2-5; D not certain. This CDR3 is 11 amino acids long. V dropped 3 bases and J dropped 4 bases, with 4 bases sitting between them. Germline CDR1 SGHNT, CDR2 YYREEE (reference sequence). As DNA, the CDR3 is TGTGCCAGCAGCTCCTTAGAGACCCAGTACTTC. Translation gives CASSSLETQYF. Supplemented by reference TRBV5-4 and TRBJ2-5, the full variable domain reads ETGVTQSPTHLIKTRGQQVTLRCSSQSGHNTVSWYQQALGQGPQFIFQYYREEENGRGNFPPRFSGLQFPNYSSELNVNALELDDSALYLCASSSLETQYFGPGTRLLVL.

As concerns this clone: The same CDR3 can be traced to other DNA sequences in this sample. CDR3 protein: CASSPLGDTQYF. Written as DNA, the CDR3 is TGTGCCAGCAGCCCCCTCGGGGATACGCAGTATTTT. The V gene is TRBV27, the J gene TRBJ2-3; D gene ambiguous. The germline V gene has CDR1 MNHEY and CDR2 SMNVEV (reference sequence). V lost 6 bases to trimming and J lost 6 bases, with 10 bases between them. The CDR3 length is 12 residues.

This chain connects TRBV6-1 to TRBJ1-1, with D perhaps matching TRBD1 (6 bases). The CDR3 extends over 15 amino acids. Trimming left V 5 bases short and J 1 base short, with 14 bases between. Germline CDR1 and CDR2: MNHNS and SASEGT. The CDR3: CASSRRDTKNTEAFF. CDR3 coding DNA: TGTGCCAGCAGTCGCCGGGACACAAAGAACACTGAAGCTTTCTTT.

This clone has only one observation. The gene calls are TRBV7-2 and TRBJ1-1; 8 nucleotides agree with TRBD1. The CDR3 extends over 14 amino acids. The V and J ends lost 3 bases and 4 bases, in that order; junction bases with no gene match: 4. Germline V gene sequence: CDR1 SGHTA, CDR2 FQGNSA. As DNA, the CDR3 is TGTGCCAGCAGCTTTAGACAGGGGAGCACTGAAGCTTTCTTT. Translation: CASSFRQGSTEAFF. Looking up the rest from reference TRBV7-2 and TRBJ1-1 gives the full variable domain: GAGVSQSPSNKVTEKGKDVELRCDPISGHTALYWYRQSLGQGLEFLIYFQGNSAPDKSGLPSDRFSAERTGGSVSTLTIQRTQQEDSAVYLCASSFRQGSTEAFFGQGTRLTVV.

As for this clone: Other DNA sequences in this sample translate to the same CDR3. The rearrangement links TRBV28 to TRBJ2-2, with D possibly matching TRBD2 (6 bases). The CDR3 has 14 amino acids. Germline CDR1 reads MDHEN; CDR2 reads SYDVKM. The V end was cut by 3 bases, the J end by 2 bases, with 7 bases between. CDR3 nucleotide sequence: TGTGCCAGCAGTTTTAGCGGCAACACCGGGGAGCTGTTTTTT. Its translation: CASSFSGNTGELFF.

The chain carries TRBV5-6 and TRBJ1-1; no definite D call. Germline V gene sequence: CDR1 SGHDT, CDR2 YYEEEE. Trimming removed 2 bases at V and 1 base at J, with 9 bases between. This CDR3 has 14 residues. CDR3 bases: TGTGCCAGCAGCTTTCCTAGGGAGAACACTGAAGCTTTCTTT. Its protein is CASSFPRENTEAFF.

The chain is built from TRBV19 and TRBJ1-2, with D tentatively TRBD1 (6 bases). V shed 0 bases and J shed 6 bases, with 17 bases lying between them. Germline V gene lookup returns CDR1 LNHDA and CDR2 SQIVND (reference sequence). This CDR3 is 16 amino acids long. The CDR3 bases are TGTGCCAGTAGTATAGATCCGGGCTGGGGGCGGAATGGCTACACCTTC. Translating gives CASSIDPGWGRNGYTF.

With respect to this clone: Other DNA sequences within the sample encode an identical CDR3. This chain connects TRBV27 to TRBJ2-1; the match to TRBD2 covers 14 bases. The length of the CDR3 is 15 residues. Germline trimming cut 5 bases from V and 7 bases from J; bases unmatched to any gene: 4. Germline loops: CDR1 MNHEY, CDR2 SMNVEV (reference sequence). The CDR3 DNA reads TGTGCCAGCAGTCCCGGGACTAGCGGGAGAAATGAGCAGTTCTTC. Protein: CASSPGTSGRNEQFF.

V usage is TRBV5-8 and J usage is TRBJ1-1; no reliable D call. CDR1 SGHTS and CDR2 YDEGEE come from the germline V gene. The V end was cut by 2 bases, the J end by 10 bases, with 12 bases between. There are 12 residues in the CDR3. Written as DNA, the CDR3 is TGTGCCAGCAGCTTTGAGGAAATGACAGCTTTCTTT. The encoded protein is CASSFEEMTAFF.